This T cell receptor (beta chain) was found in a study of cytomegalovirus exposure and HLA in healthy donors. Regarding the study as a whole: Specificity for CMV antigens was confirmed in vitro for a few of the CMV-associated chains. Later analysis showed TCR association rates varying by HLA locus, highest for DRB1 and lowest for HLA-C.

Comment on this clone: Its antigen is currently unknown.

PCR was performed using 60 Vbeta and 13 Jbeta primers. Original handling: In a later analysis, some 10 million of tens of millions of unique beta chains occurred in at least two donors. The method was immunoSEQ multiplex PCR; TCRdb's version includes in-frame clones alone and lacks a portion of them. The V and J calls and clone size come from that table; D and trimming were worked out from the DNA. The sample lists some 160,000 clones, about 85% seen once, with about 2.4% in the top ten. The CDR3 consists of 16 residues. The junction had 11 bases not matched to a gene; V was cut back by 3 bases and J by 2 bases. Germline V gene sequence: CDR1 SQVTM, CDR2 ANQGSEA.

The source is a man aged 25 to 40 in good health and CMV-seropositive. Material for sequencing was PBMCs. This chain uses TRBV29-1 with TRBJ1-2, with 8 bases matching TRBD1. DNA of the CDR3: TGCAGCGTTGAGGACAGGGAATCTAAACCAAACTATGGCTACACCTTC. It translates to CSVEDRESKPNYGYTF.